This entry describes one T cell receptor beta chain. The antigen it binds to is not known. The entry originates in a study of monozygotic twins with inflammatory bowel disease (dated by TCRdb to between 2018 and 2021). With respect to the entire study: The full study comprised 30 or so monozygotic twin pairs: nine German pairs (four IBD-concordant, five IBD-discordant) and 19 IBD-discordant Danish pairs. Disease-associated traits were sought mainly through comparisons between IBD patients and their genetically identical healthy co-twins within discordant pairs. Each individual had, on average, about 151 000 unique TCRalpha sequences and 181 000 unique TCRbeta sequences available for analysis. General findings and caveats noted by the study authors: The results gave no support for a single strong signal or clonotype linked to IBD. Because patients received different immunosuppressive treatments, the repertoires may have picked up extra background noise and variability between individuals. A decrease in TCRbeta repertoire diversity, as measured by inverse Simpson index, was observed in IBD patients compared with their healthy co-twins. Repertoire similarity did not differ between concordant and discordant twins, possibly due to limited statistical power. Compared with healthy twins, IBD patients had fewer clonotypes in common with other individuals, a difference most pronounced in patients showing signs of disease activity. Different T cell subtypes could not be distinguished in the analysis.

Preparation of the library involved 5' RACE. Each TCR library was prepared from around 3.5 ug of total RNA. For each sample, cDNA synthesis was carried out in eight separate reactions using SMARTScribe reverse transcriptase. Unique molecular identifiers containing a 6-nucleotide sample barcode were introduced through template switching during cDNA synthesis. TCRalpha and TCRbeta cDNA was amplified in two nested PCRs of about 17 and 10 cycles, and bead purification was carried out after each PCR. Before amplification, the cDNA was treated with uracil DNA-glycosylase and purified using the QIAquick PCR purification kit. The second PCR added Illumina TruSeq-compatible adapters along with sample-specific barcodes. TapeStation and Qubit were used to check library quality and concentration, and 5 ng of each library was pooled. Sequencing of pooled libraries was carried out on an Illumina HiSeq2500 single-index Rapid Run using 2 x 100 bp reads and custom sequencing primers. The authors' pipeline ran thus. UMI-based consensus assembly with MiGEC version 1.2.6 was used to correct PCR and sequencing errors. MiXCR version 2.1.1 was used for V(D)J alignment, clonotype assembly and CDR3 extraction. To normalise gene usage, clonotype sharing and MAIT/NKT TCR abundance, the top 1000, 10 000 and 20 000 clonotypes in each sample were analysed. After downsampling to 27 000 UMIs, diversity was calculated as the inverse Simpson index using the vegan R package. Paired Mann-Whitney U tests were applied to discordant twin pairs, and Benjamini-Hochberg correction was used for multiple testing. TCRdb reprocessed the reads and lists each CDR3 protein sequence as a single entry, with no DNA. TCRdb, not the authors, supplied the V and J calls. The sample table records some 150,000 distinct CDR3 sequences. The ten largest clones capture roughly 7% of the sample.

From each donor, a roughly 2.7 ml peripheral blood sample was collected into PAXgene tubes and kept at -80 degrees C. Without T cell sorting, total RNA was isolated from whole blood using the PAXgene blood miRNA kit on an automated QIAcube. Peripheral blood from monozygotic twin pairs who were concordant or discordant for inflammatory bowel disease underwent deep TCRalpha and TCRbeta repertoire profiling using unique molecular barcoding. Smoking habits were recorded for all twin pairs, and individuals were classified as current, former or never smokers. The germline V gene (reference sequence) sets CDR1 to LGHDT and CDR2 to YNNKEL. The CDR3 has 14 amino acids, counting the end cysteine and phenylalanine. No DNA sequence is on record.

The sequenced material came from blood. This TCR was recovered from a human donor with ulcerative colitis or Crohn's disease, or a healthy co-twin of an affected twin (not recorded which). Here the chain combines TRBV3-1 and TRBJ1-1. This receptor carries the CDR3 CASSPPRLHTEAFF. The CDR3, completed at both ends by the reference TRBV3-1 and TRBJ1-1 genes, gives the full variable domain DTAVSQTPKYLVTQMGNDKSIKCEQNLGHDTMYWYKQDSKKFLKIMFSYNNKELIINETVPNRFSPKSPDKAHLNLHINSLELGDSAVYFCASSPPRLHTEAFFGQGTRLTVV.